This T cell receptor (beta chain) was recorded in a study of cytomegalovirus exposure and HLA in healthy donors (dated by TCRdb to 2017 to 2019). For the study in its entirety: A later analysis indicated that the 130 or so validation repertoires were generated on the platform also employed for the roughly 650 repertoires of the first cohort. The study was designed to test whether signatures of past pathogen exposure could be identified by cataloging public T cell receptors. In addition to the first cohort of 650 to 750 subjects, a separate validation cohort of 120 different subjects was used. The study combined high-throughput TCR immunosequencing, statistical association of individual TCRs with disease status, and machine learning to predict cytomegalovirus infection status.

V and J are trimmed by 3 bases and 7 bases, and the gene matches miss 7 bases of the junction. The CDR3 covers 14 residues, taking in both the cysteine and the phenylalanine. CDR3 DNA is the only sequence kept; it has 42 bases, read in frame from the first base. Looking up the germline V gene yields CDR1 KGHSH and CDR2 LQKENI. As regards this clone: This receptor's antigen is unknown. No base quality information exists; no much larger clone differs at one position. Other DNA sequences in this sample translate to the same CDR3.

Library preparation used the immunoSEQ multiplex PCR assay. In the authors' own workflow: A statistical classification framework was built to diagnose cytomegalovirus status from the catalog of TCR beta chain sequences. TCRdb's version of the immuneACCESS table is confined to in-frame rearrangements and falls short of the full clone set. An unresolved V gene accounts for under half of the shortfall where checked; the remainder is of unknown origin. V and J calls and clone size come straight from that table; D and trimming were deduced from the DNA. The sample table lists around 400,000 clones, roughly 89% of them with a count of one. 0.8% to 0.85% of the sample rests with the top ten. Broad study findings and their caveats: Most TCR sequences were seen in very few donors, while some public TCRs were found in many individuals. The validation cohort had no HLA typing available for a later analysis, so co-occurrence within that cohort was assessed over all 130 or so repertoires. The study listed 164 TCR beta chains as associated with cytomegalovirus. In a later analysis, TCRs clustered in the first cohort were found to also tend to co-occur in the 120 or so validation repertoires, with 94% of cluster scores above 0. The authors suggested that the approach could potentially be generalized to other disease states and immunological phenotypes. A few of the identified cytomegalovirus-associated TCR beta chains were confirmed in vitro to be specific for cytomegalovirus antigens. The classifier was reported to diagnose cytomegalovirus status with high specificity and sensitivity in both the original and validation cohorts.

Separate from the roughly 700-subject first cohort, the validation cohort of over 90 subjects was the group to which the donors belonged. This receptor was obtained from a woman younger than 35 in good health and CMV-seronegative. Here the chain combines TRBV18 and TRBJ2-7, and 9 junctional nucleotides match TRBD1. Sequencing input: PBMCs. The bases read TGTGCCAGCTCACCCGGGACAGGGTCTCGGGAGCAGTACTTC. It specifies CASSPGTGSREQYF.